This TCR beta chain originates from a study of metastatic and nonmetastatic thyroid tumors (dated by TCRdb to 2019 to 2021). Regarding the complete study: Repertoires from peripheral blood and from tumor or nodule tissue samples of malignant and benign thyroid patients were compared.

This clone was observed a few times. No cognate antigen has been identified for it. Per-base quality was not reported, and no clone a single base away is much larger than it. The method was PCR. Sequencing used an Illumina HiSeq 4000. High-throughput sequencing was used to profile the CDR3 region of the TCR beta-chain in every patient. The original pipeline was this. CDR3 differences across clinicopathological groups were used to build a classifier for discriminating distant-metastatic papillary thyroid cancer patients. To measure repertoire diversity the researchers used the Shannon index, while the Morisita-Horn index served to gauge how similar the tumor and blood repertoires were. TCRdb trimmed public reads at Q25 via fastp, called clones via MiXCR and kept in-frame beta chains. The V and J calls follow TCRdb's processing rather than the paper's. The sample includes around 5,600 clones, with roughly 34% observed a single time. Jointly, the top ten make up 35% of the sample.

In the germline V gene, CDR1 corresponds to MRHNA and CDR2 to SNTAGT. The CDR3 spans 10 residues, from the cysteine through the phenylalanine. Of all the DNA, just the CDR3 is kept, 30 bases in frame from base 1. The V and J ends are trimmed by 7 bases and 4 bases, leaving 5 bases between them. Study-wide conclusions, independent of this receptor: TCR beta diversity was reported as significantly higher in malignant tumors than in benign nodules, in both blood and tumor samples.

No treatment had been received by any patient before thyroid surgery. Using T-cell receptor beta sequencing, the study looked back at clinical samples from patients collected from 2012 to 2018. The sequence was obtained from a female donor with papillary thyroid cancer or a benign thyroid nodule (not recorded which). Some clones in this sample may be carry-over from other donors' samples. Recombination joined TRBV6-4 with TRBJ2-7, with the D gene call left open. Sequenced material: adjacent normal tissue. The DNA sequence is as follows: TGTGCCAGCAACGCTTACGAGCAGTACTTC. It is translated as CASNAYEQYF.